These 14 T cell receptor beta chains originate from one sample sequenced in a study of T cell responses to AZD1222 COVID-19 vaccine (dated by TCRdb to about 2021). The library was made by the immunoSEQ multiplex PCR assay. Imported from immuneACCESS, the table was reduced by TCRdb to in-frame sequences with V and J called. These copies leave out some clones; in studies compared against another copy, an unresolved V gene accounts for under half, and the cause of the remainder is not known. The sample table shows about 140,000 clones, and about 91% are seen once. The ten largest clonotypes hold about 10% of the sample. The sample's time point label is to be understood as: about 28 days (+/-7) after the second vaccine dose. Sequencing used peripheral blood, obtained 28 days after the second AZD1222 dose. These TCRs come from an adult who received the AZD1222 COVID-19 vaccine.

V usage is TRBV5-6 and J usage is TRBJ1-5; perhaps TRBD1 as D (5 bases). Trimming left V 5 bases short and J 0 bases short, with 12 bases between. This CDR3 spans 15 amino acids. The germline CDR1 and CDR2 sequences are SGHDT and YYEEEE. The CDR3 DNA sequence: TGTGCCAGCAGTTTTCAGGGCGATAGCAATCAGCCCCAGCATTTT. Translation gives CASSFQGDSNQPQHF.

CDR3 DNA: TGTGCCACCAGCAGAGGAGGGACGGGAGAAAAACTGTTTTTT. Amino acids: CATSRGGTGEKLFF. The J gene is TRBJ1-4, the V gene TRBV15; maybe TRBD1 (5 bases). The CDR3 sequence is 14 residues long. Germline-derived CDR1 and CDR2 are LNHNV and YYDKDF (reference sequence). The ends were cut back, 1 base at V and 8 bases at J, with 11 bases in the middle.

The J gene is TRBJ1-1, the V gene TRBV18; 8 nucleotides line up with TRBD1. Germline loops: CDR1 KGHSH, CDR2 LQKENI. This CDR3 has 12 residues. V was pared by 8 bases and J by 5 bases, with 4 bases of the junction left unmatched. For the CDR3, the DNA is TGTGCCAGCAGGGACAGGACTACTGAAGCTTTCTTT. Translation gives CASRDRTTEAFF.

This sequence joins TRBV19 and TRBJ1-5; 9 bases are shared with TRBD1. Trimming cost V 5 bases and J 4 bases; bases outside gene matches: 6. Per the germline V gene, CDR1 is LNHDA and CDR2 is SQIVND (reference sequence). The CDR3 contains 15 residues. As DNA, the CDR3 is TGTGCCAGTAGTGCGGACAGGGGCCGAAATCAGCCCCAGCATTTT. This codes for CASSADRGRNQPQHF.

This clone was counted a single time. The rearrangement links TRBV29-1 to TRBJ2-3; D uncertain. V lost 3 bases and J lost 4, with 14 bases in between. The CDR3 loop spans 14 amino acids. The germline gives CDR1 SQVTM, CDR2 ANQGSEA. CDR3 in DNA: TGCAGCGTTGACCCCGGGCATTTCCCAGATACGCAGTATTTT. It is translated as CSVDPGHFPDTQYF.

This clone appeared a few times. This chain links TRBV4-1 with TRBJ1-1, with D maybe TRBD1 (6 bases). The V gene lost 3 bases and the J gene lost 6 bases, with 17 bases spanning the gap. Germline assignment: CDR1 MGHRA and CDR2 YSYEKL. This CDR3 region has 15 residues. The DNA for the CDR3 is TGCGCCAGCAGCCAGCTCTCCCAGGGGAATGCTGAAGCTTTCTTT. It is translated as CASSQLSQGNAEAFF.

V gene TRBV27 combines with J gene TRBJ1-5; D gene unclear. CDR3 length equals 13 residues. With 6 bases removed from V and 7 bases from J, the gap between germline ends came to 13 bases. The germline gives CDR1 MNHEY, CDR2 SMNVEV (reference sequence). CDR3 sequence reads: CASSPPSGQPQHF. In nucleotides, the CDR3 is TGTGCCAGCAGCCCCCCCAGCGGGCAGCCCCAGCATTTT.

As for this clone: Other DNA sequences in this specimen translate into the identical CDR3. V gene TRBV28 combines with J gene TRBJ1-2, with no clear D. The CDR3 is 12 residues long. V was pared by 6 bases and J by 3 bases, with 8 bases between. Germline loops: CDR1 MDHEN, CDR2 SYDVKM. CDR3 sequence reads: CASSRGDYGYTF. DNA for the CDR3: TGTGCCAGCAGCCGCGGAGACTATGGCTACACCTTC.

Comments on this clone: Other DNA sequences in the same sample also yield this CDR3. The rearrangement uses TRBV6-6 and TRBJ1-2, with unresolved D. V was clipped by 6 bases and J by 0 bases, with 2 bases between them. The CDR3 consists of 11 residues. Germline V gene sequence: CDR1 MNHNY, CDR2 SVGAGI (reference sequence). The DNA for the CDR3 is TGTGCCAGCAGCCCTAACTATGGCTACACCTTC. Translation: CASSPNYGYTF.

This chain uses TRBV6-5 with TRBJ2-1; 10 bases agree with TRBD2. Germline CDR1 is MNHEY and CDR2 is SVGAGI. V lost 4 bases, J lost 6 bases, and 6 bases stayed unmatched. The CDR3 has 15 amino acids. The CDR3 loop is CASSFLAGVRNEQFF. For the CDR3, the DNA is TGTGCCAGCAGTTTCCTAGCGGGAGTTCGCAATGAGCAGTTCTTC.

The chain is built from TRBV5-6 and TRBJ1-1; a weak D match, TRBD1 (6 bases). The CDR3 runs to 13 residues. Between the trimmed V and J ends, which lost 5 bases and 1 base, there was a span of 9 bases. CDR1 SGHDT and CDR2 YYEEEE come from the germline V gene. CDR3 region: CASRLQGNTEAFF. The CDR3 DNA follows: TGTGCCAGCAGATTACAGGGGAACACTGAAGCTTTCTTT.

This clone occurred a few times. J is TRBJ1-6 and V is TRBV9, with D hard to call. Germline assignment: CDR1 SGDLS and CDR2 YYNGEE. The CDR3 is 16 amino acids. Trimming stripped 4 bases from V and 0 bases from J, with 11 bases between. CDR3 sequence: CASSRRLTSYNSPLHF. The DNA of the CDR3 is TGTGCCAGCAGCCGCCGCCTGACCTCCTATAATTCACCCCTCCACTTT.

This chain uses TRBV5-6 with TRBJ1-2, with 7 bases matching TRBD1. CDR1 and CDR2 (germline): SGHDT, YYEEEE. The CDR3 length is 15 residues. The V and J ends lost 4 bases and 3 bases, in that order; junction bases with no gene match: 9. The CDR3 DNA is TGTGCCAGCAGCCCGAAGTCGACAGGGTACTATGGCTACACCTTC. This sequence encodes CASSPKSTGYYGYTF.

CDR3 nucleotides: TGTGCCAGCAGTCGCGCGATGGGTGAGACCCAGTACTTC. Protein: CASSRAMGETQYF. The chain is built from TRBV6-2 or TRBV6-3 and TRBJ2-5; D is undetermined. The CDR3 consists of 13 residues. Per germline, CDR1 MNHEY and CDR2 SVGEGT. V gave up 5 bases and J gave up 5 bases, with 12 bases separating them.